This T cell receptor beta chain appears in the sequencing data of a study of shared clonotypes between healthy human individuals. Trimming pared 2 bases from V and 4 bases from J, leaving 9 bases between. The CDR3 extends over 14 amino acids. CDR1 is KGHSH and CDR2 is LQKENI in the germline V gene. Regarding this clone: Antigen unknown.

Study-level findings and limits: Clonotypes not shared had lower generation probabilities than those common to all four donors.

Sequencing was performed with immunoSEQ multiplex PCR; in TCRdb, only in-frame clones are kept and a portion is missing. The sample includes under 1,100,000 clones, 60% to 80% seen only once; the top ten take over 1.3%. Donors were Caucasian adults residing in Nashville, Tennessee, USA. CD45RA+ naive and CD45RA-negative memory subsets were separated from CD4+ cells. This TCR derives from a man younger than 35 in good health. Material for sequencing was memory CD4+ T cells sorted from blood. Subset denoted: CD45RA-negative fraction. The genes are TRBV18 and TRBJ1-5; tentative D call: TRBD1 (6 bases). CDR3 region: CASSPGGPNQPQHF. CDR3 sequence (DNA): TGTGCCAGCTCACCAGGGGGGCCGAATCAGCCCCAGCATTTT.